This T cell receptor (beta chain) emerged from a study of blood T cell repertoires in COVID-19. Here immunoSEQ multiplex PCR was the method, and the copy in TCRdb shows in-frame clones only, minus some. The table records tens of thousands of clones, about 86% of them present only once. V gave up 6 bases and J gave up 6 bases; unmatched junction bases: 7. The germline gives CDR1 LNHDA, CDR2 SQIVND (reference sequence). This CDR3 comprises 13 residues. This clone showed up just a few times. The chain employs TRBV19 and TRBJ1-2; TRBD1 agrees at 7 bases. This receptor was obtained from a man in his 60s with acute or convalescent COVID-19. Sample: peripheral blood. DNA for the CDR3: TGTGCCAGTAGCAGGGACAGACCCAATGGCTACACCTTC. This gives the protein CASSRDRPNGYTF.